This is a list of T cell receptor beta chains from one sample in a study of blood T cell repertoires in COVID-19. Sequenced by immunoSEQ multiplex PCR; TCRdb stores in-frame clones only, minus some. The sample has fewer than 110,000 clones; roughly 87% are singletons. The source material was peripheral blood. These receptors all come from a human donor in a cohort sampled during active COVID-19. The CDR3 runs from the conserved cysteine through the conserved F or W. A D gene is named only where the DNA matches it firmly. Expanded clones get a size class; other rows say once, few or many, or leave the size out.

CDR3	DNA	J	V	D	length	size
CASTSLAYNSPLHF	TGTGCCAGCACGTCGCTAGCTTATAATTCACCCCTCCACTTT	TRBJ1-6	TRBV27	-	14	-
CASGRTHRYEQYF	TGTGCCAGCGGCCGAACACACCGCTACGAGCAGTACTTC	TRBJ2-7	TRBV2	-	13	-
CASSFRGPSADTQYF	TGTGCCAGTAGTTTTAGGGGCCCGTCCGCAGATACGCAGTATTTT	TRBJ2-3	TRBV19	-	15	-
CASSPIGQGDTEAFF	TGTGCCAGCAGCCCAATTGGTCAAGGAGACACTGAAGCTTTCTTT	TRBJ1-1	TRBV9	-	15	-
CASSPIGDIYEQYF	TGTGCCAGCAGCCCTATAGGAGATATCTACGAGCAGTACTTC	TRBJ2-7	TRBV9	-	14	-
CASSEAQQRDIEQFF	TGTGCCAGCAGTGAAGCGCAACAGAGGGACATTGAGCAGTTCTTC	TRBJ2-1	TRBV6-1	-	15	once
CASSETALNTEAFF	TGCGCCAGCAGTGAGACAGCGCTAAACACTGAAGCTTTCTTT	TRBJ1-1	TRBV5-1	-	14	once
CASSFHIGAGELFF	TGTGCCAGCAGTTTTCATATCGGGGCCGGGGAGCTGTTTTTT	TRBJ2-2	TRBV28	-	14	-
CASSRTGYNSPLHF	TGTGCCAGCAGCCGGACAGGCTATAATTCACCCCTCCACTTT	TRBJ1-6	TRBV7-6	TRBD1	14	-
CASSSQGISYNEQFF	TGTGCCAGCAGCTCACAGGGAATCTCCTACAATGAGCAGTTCTTC	TRBJ2-1	TRBV5-8	-	15	-
CAISEETSGSLDTQYF	TGTGCCATCAGTGAGGAGACTAGCGGGAGCTTAGATACGCAGTATTTT	TRBJ2-3	TRBV10-3	TRBD2	16	-
CASSGVQFFTEAFF	TGTGCCAGTAGCGGGGTGCAGTTTTTCACTGAAGCTTTCTTT	TRBJ1-1	TRBV19	-	14	-
CASSLFVGVNTEAFF	TGCGCCAGCAGCTTGTTCGTCGGGGTGAACACTGAAGCTTTCTTT	TRBJ1-1	TRBV5-1	-	15	-
CASSPGASSNQPQHF	TGTGCCAGCAGTCCCGGTGCTAGTAGCAATCAGCCCCAGCATTTT	TRBJ1-5	TRBV7-3	-	15	-
CASSADSHGKLFF	TGTGCCAGCAGTGCGGACAGCCATGGAAAACTGTTTTTT	TRBJ1-4	TRBV6-4	-	13	-
CASSLGQGVENSPLHF	TGCGCCAGCAGCTTGGGGCAGGGGGTAGAGAATTCACCCCTCCACTTT	TRBJ1-6	TRBV5-1	TRBD1	16	-
CASRQSRGLNTEAFF	TGTGCCAGTAGACAGTCTCGAGGGCTGAACACTGAAGCTTTCTTT	TRBJ1-1	TRBV19	-	15	-
CASTGDWNTEAFF	TGTGCCAGCACTGGGGACTGGAACACTGAAGCTTTCTTT	TRBJ1-1	TRBV2	-	13	-
CASSTGVSGELFF	TGCGCCAGCAGCACAGGGGTTAGCGGGGAGCTGTTTTTT	TRBJ2-2	TRBV10-2	TRBD1	13	-
CAISAMDRDQETQYF	TGTGCCATCAGTGCCATGGACAGGGACCAAGAGACCCAGTACTTC	TRBJ2-5	TRBV10-3	TRBD1	15	-
CASSQDRSLRDRGEVEQFF	TGTGCCAGCAGCCAAGACCGCTCCCTCAGGGACAGGGGGGAGGTTGAGCAGTTCTTC	TRBJ2-1	TRBV4-2	TRBD1	19	-
CASSRDYQPQHF	TGTGCCAGCAGTCGGGACTACCAGCCCCAGCATTTT	TRBJ1-5	TRBV11-3	-	12	-
CASSLPPASLDRHANTGELFF	TGTGCCAGCAGTTTACCCCCCGCCTCTCTCGACAGACACGCGAACACCGGGGAGCTGTTTTTT	TRBJ2-2	TRBV28	-	21	-
CAWNTAGTGNQPQHF	TGTGCCTGGAATACCGCCGGGACAGGTAATCAGCCCCAGCATTTT	TRBJ1-5	TRBV30	TRBD1	15	-
CASSSIGDRRNSPLHF	TGCGCCAGCAGCTCGATCGGGGACAGGCGAAATTCACCCCTCCACTTT	TRBJ1-6	TRBV5-1	TRBD1	16	-
CASSAPTETNYGYTF	TGTGCCAGCAGCGCCCCGACAGAGACTAACTATGGCTACACCTTC	TRBJ1-2	TRBV9	-	15	-
CASSEYSNQPQHF	TGTGCCAGCAGCGAGTACAGCAATCAGCCCCAGCATTTT	TRBJ1-5	TRBV5-6	-	13	-
CASSCRTGDYEQYF	TGTGCCAGCAGCTGCCGGACAGGGGATTACGAGCAGTACTTC	TRBJ2-7	TRBV7-2	TRBD1	14	few
CASTLTGTLSNQPQHF	TGTGCCAGCACATTAACCGGGACACTTAGCAATCAGCCCCAGCATTTT	TRBJ1-5	TRBV27	-	16	once
CASSPFSGAYNEQFF	TGTGCCAGCAGCCCCTTTTCGGGGGCCTACAATGAGCAGTTCTTC	TRBJ2-1	TRBV16	-	15	-
CASSYWTSVSYEQYF	TGTGCCAGCAGTTACTGGACTAGCGTATCCTACGAGCAGTACTTC	TRBJ2-7	TRBV6-5	TRBD2	15	-
CAISEIQRGGDEQFF	TGTGCCATCAGTGAGATCCAGCGGGGGGGCGATGAGCAGTTCTTC	TRBJ2-1	TRBV10-3	TRBD2	15	-
CASNGGGGEQYF	TGTGCCAGCAACGGAGGGGGGGGCGAGCAGTACTTC	TRBJ2-7	TRBV5-4	-	12	-